This TCR beta chain was documented in a study of T cells in Graves' hyperthyroidism and ophthalmopathy. V lost 4 bases to trimming and J lost 2 bases, with 10 bases between them. The CDR3 spans 14 residues. Germline values: CDR1 MNHEY, CDR2 SMNVEV (reference sequence). Any patient presenting with uncontrolled infection, other autoimmune disease, pregnancy or lactation was left out. Findings of the study overall: Ophthalmopathy got predicted by the model a median roughly six months before its onset.

RNA transcripts gave rise to amplified TCR beta CDR3 regions. First-round RT-PCR targeting the TCR CDR3 was performed with the HTBI primer set. MiXCR was run by TCRdb on the multiplex PCR reads, yielding one entry per CDR3 protein. This sample yields hundreds of thousands of distinct CDR3 sequences, of which around 22% are seen a single time; approximately 10% belongs to the top ten. A few counts support this clonotype. Its antigen remains unknown. This sequence originates from a woman aged 25 to 39 with Graves' ophthalmopathy. This chain uses TRBV27 with TRBJ2-3, with unresolved D. The sample consisted of blood. For the CDR3, the DNA is TGTGCCAGCAGTTCCGGACGGATCACAGATACGCAGTATTTT. This sequence encodes CASSSGRITDTQYF.